There are a few counts of the clone carrying this TCR beta chain. Antigen specificity is unknown. This entry comes from a study of T-cell memory formation after mild COVID-19. Findings and limits, study-wide: Largely, contracting CD4+ clones fell within CM and EM, and contracting CD8+ clones within EMRA. CD4/CD8 balance held among clones contracting day 15 to 85, and later expanders leaned CD4+. Clones from the second wave (peaking day 37) had unconfirmed SARS-CoV-2 specificity.

5'RACE with constant-segment primers built TCRalpha and TCRbeta cDNA libraries with UMIs. TCRdb reanalysed the 5' RACE reads using MiXCR and keeps one entry per CDR3 protein. The sample includes about 110,000 distinct CDR3 sequences, around 17% of them seen just once. This CDR3 region has 15 residues. With V trimmed by 3 bases and J by 0 bases, 0 bases remained unmatched. CDR1 is KGHDR, CDR2 SFDVKD, per germline. The sample was PBMCs or a T cell subset sorted from them (not recorded which). The TCR comes from a man between 18 and 29 years old who had mild COVID-19 (a few samples of this study predate the infection). Cell type and time point are not known. This sequence joins TRBV24-1 and TRBJ1-4, with TRBD1 matching over 7 bases. The CDR3 nucleotides are TGTGCCACCAGTGATGGGACAGCAACTAATGAAAAACTGTTTTTT. Encoded protein: CATSDGTATNEKLFF.